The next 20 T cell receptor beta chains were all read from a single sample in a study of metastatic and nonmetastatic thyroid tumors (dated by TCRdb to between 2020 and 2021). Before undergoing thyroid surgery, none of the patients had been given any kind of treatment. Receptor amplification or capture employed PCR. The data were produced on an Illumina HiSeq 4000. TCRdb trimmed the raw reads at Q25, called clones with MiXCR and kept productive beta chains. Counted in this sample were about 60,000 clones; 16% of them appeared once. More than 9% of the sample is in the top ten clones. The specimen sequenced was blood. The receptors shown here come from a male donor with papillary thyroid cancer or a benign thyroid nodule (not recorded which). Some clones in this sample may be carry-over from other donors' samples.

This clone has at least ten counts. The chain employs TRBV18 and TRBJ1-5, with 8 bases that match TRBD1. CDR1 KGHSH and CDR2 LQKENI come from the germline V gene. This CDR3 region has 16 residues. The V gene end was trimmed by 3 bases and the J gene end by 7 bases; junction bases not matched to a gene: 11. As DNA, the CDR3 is TGTGCCAGCTCACCCTCTATAGGGACAGGAGGACAGCCCCAGCATTTT. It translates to CASSPSIGTGGQPQHF.

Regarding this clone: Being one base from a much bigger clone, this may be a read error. CDR3 sequence: CASSWAALETQYF. The CDR3 nucleotides are TGTGCCAGCAGTTGGGCGGCCCTAGAGACCCAGTACTTC. The chain couples TRBV12-3 or TRBV12-4 to TRBJ2-5; D gene unclear. The CDR3 loop spans 13 amino acids. The V and J ends lost 4 bases and 4 bases respectively, with 10 bases between them.

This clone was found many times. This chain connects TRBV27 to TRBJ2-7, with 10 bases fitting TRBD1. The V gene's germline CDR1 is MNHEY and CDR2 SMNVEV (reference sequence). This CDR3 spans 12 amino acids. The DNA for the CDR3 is TGTGCCAGCAGTATGGAAGGCTGGACAGGGGGCGTC. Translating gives CASSMEGWTGGV.

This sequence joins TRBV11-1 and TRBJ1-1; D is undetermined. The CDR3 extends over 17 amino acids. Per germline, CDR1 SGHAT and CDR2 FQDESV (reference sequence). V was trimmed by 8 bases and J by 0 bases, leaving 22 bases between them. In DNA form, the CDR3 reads TGTGCCAGCTCCAGGCCGTCCGGGCACAGAGTGAACACTGAAGCTTTCTTT. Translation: CASSRPSGHRVNTEAFF.

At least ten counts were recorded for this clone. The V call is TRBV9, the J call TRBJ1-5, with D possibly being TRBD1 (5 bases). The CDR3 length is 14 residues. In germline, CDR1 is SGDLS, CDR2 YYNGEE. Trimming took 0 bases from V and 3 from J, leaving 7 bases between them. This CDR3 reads CASSVGGVNQPQHF. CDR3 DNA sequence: TGTGCCAGCAGCGTAGGAGGGGTCAATCAGCCCCAGCATTTT.

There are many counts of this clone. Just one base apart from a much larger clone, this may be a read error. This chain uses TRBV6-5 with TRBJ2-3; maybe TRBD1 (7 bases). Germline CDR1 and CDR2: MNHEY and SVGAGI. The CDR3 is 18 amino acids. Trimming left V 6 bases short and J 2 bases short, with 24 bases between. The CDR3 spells CASSRTGVTGRFTDTQYF. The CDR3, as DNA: TGTGCCAGCAGCCGCACAGGCGTGACAGGGAGGTTCACAGATACGCAGTATTTT.

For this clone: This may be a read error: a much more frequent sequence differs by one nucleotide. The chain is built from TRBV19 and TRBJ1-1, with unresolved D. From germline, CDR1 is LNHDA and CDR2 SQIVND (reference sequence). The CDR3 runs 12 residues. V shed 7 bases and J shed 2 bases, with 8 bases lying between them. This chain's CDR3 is CASNVPNTEAFF. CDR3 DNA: TGTGCCAGTAACGTGCCTAACACTGAAGCTTTCTTT.

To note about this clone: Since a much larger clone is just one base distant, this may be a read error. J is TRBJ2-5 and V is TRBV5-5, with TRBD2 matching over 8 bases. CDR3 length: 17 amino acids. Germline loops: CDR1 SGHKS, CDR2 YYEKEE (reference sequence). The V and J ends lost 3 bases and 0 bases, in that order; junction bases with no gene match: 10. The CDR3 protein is CASSSIATSVYQETQYF. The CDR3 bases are TGTGCCAGCAGCTCCATCGCGACTAGCGTATACCAAGAGACCCAGTACTTC.

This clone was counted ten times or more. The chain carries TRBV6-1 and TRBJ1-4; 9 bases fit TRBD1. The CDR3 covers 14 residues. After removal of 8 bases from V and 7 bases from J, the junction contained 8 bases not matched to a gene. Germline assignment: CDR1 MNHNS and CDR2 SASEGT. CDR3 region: CASGGTGGSEKLFF. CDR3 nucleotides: TGTGCCAGCGGTGGTACAGGGGGCAGTGAAAAACTGTTTTTT.

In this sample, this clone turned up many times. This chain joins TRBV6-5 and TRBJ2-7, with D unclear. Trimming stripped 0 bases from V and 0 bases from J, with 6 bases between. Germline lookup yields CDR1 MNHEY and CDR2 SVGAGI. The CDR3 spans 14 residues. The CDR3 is CASSYSHSSYEQYF. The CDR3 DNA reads TGTGCCAGCAGTTACTCGCACAGCTCCTACGAGCAGTACTTC.

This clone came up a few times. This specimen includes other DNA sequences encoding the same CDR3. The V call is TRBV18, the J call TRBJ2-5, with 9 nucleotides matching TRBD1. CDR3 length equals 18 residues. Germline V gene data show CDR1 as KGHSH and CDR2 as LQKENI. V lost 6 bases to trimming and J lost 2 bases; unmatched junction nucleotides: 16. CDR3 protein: CASSAVSGGTGSQETQYF. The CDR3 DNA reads TGTGCCAGCTCCGCAGTCTCGGGCGGGACAGGGTCACAAGAGACCCAGTACTTC.

CDR3 bases: TGTGCCAGCAGATCGATGGGGGACGTACTGGATGGCTACACCTTC. Translated, it gives CASRSMGDVLDGYTF. This chain links TRBV6-1 with TRBJ1-2; possible D gene TRBD1, 5 bases. The CDR3 covers 15 residues. Germline CDR1 and CDR2: MNHNS and SASEGT. Trimming pared 6 bases from V and 6 bases from J, leaving 20 bases between.

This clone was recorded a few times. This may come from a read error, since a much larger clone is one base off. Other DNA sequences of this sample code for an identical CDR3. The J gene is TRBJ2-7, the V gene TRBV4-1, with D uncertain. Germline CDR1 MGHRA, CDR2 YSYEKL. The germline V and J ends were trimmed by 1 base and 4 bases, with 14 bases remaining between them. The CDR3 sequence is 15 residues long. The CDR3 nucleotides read TGCGCCAGCAGCCAAGCTTCGGGTGGGCGGTACGAGCAGTACTTC. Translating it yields CASSQASGGRYEQYF.

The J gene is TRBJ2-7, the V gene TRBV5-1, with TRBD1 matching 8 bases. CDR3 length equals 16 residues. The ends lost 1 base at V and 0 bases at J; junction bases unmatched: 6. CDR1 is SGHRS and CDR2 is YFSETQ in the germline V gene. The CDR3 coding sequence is TGCGCCAGCAGCTTGCGGACAGGGATGATCTCCTACGAGCAGTACTTC. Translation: CASSLRTGMISYEQYF.

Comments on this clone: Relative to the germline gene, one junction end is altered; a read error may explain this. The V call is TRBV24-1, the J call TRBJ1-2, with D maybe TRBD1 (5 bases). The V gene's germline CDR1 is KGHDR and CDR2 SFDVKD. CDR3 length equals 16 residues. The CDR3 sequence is CVTSDHGHGGKGGYTF. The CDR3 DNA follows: TGTGTCACCAGTGACCACGGACATGGTGGGAAAGGCGGCTACACCTTC.

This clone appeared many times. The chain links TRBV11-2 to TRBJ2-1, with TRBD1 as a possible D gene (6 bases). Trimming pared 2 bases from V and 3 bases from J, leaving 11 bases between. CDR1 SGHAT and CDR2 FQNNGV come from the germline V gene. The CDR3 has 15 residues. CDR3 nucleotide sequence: TGTGCCAGCAGCTTAAGACAGGCACTCTACAATGAGCAGTTCTTC. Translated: CASSLRQALYNEQFF.

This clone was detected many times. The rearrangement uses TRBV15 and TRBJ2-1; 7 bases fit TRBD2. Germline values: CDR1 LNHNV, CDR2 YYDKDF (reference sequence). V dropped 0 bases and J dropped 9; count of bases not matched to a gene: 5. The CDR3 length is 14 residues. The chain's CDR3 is CATSRDLAGVEQFF. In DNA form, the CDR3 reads TGTGCCACCAGCAGAGATCTGGCGGGGGTTGAGCAGTTCTTC.

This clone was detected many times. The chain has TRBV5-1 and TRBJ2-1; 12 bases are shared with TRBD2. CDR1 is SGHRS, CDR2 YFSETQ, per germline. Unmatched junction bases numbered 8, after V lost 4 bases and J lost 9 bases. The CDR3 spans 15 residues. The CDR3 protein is CASSKGLAGFTEQFF. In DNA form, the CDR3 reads TGCGCCAGCAGCAAAGGACTAGCGGGGTTTACTGAGCAGTTCTTC.

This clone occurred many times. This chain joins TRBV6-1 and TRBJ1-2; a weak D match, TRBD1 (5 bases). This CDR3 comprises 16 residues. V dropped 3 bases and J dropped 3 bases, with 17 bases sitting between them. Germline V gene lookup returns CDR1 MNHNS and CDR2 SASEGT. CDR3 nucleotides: TGTGCCAGCAGTGACCCGGGGAGGGGCAGACACTATGGCTACACCTTC. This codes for CASSDPGRGRHYGYTF.

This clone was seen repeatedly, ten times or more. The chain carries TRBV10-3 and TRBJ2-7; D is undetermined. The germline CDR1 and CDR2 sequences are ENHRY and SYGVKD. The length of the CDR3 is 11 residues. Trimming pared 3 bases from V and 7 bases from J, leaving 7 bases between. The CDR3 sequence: CAISEGFEQYF. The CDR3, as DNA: TGTGCCATCAGTGAAGGCTTTGAGCAGTACTTC.